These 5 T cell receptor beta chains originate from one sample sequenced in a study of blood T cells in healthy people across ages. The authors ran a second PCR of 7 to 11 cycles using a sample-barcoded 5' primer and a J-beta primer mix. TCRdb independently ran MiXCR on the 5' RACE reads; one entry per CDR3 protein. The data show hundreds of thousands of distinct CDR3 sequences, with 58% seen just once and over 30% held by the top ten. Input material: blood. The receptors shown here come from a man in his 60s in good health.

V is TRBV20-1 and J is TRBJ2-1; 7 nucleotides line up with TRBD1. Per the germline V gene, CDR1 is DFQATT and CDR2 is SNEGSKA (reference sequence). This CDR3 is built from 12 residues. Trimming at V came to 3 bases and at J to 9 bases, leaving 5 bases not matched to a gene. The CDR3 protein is CSARRTGGEQFF. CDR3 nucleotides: TGCAGTGCTAGGAGGACAGGCGGTGAGCAGTTCTTC.

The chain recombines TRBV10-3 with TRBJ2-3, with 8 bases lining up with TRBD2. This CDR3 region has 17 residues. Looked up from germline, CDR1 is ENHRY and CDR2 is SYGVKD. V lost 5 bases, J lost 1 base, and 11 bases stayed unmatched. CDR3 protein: CAISPFSGAGGTDTQYF. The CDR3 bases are TGTGCCATCAGTCCTTTTAGCGGGGCCGGTGGCACAGATACGCAGTATTTT.

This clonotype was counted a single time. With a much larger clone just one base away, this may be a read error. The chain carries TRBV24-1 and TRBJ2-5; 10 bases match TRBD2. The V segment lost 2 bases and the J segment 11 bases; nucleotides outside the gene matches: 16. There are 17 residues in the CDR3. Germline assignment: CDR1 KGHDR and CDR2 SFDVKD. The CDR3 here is CATSDSGPLAGRDEQYF. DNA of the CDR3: TGTGCCACCAGTGATTCAGGACCACTAGCGGGGAGGGATGAGCAGTACTTC.

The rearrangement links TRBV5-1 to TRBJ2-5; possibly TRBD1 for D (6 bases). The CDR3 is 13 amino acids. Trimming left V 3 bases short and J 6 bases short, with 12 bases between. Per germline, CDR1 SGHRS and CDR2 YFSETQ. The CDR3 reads CASSWDMAKTQYF. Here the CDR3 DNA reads TGCGCCAGCAGCTGGGACATGGCGAAGACCCAGTACTTC.

This CDR3 is CASRPNLAGDEQFF. Here the CDR3 DNA reads TGTGCCAGCAGACCCAACCTCGCAGGGGATGAGCAGTTCTTC. The J gene is TRBJ2-1, the V gene TRBV6-6; TRBD1 is a possible D gene (6 bases). There are 14 residues in the CDR3. V lost 6 bases and J 8 bases, leaving 17 bases between the germline ends. Germline-derived CDR1 and CDR2 are MNHNY and SVGAGI (reference sequence).